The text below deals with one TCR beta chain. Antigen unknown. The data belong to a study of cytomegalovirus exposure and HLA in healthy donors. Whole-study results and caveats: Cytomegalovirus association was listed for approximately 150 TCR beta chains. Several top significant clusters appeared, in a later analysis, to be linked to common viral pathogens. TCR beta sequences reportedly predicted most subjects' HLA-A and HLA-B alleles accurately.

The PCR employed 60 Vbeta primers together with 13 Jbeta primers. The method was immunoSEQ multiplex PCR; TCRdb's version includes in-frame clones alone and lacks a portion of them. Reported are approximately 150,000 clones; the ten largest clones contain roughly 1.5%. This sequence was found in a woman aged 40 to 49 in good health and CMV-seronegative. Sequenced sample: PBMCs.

CDR3 nucleotides: TGTGCCAGCAGCTTAGTCCCCGGGGGGGCCGGCGATACGCAGTATTTT. Its translation is CASSLVPGGAGDTQYF. The V gene is TRBV7-2, the J gene TRBJ2-3; 8 bases fit TRBD2. Trimming removed 1 base from V and 6 bases from J; junction bases left unmatched: 9. The CDR3 extends over 16 amino acids. Germline lookup yields CDR1 SGHTA and CDR2 FQGNSA.